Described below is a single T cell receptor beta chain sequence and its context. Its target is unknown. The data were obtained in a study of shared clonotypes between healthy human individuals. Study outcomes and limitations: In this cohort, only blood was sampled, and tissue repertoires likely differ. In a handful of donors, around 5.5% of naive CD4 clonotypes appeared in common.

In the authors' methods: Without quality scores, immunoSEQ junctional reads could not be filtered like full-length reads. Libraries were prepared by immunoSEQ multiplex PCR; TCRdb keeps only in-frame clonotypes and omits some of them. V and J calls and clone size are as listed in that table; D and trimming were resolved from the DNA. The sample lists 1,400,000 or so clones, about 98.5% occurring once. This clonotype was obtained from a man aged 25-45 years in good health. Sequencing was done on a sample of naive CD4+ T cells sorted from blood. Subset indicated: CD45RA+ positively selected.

The CDR3 reads CASSPKGAGAEAFF. In DNA, the CDR3 is TGTGCCAGCTCACCTAAGGGGGCGGGTGCTGAAGCTTTCTTT. The V and J genes are TRBV18 and TRBJ1-1, with TRBD1 matching over 7 bases. Germline trimming cut 3 bases from V and 6 bases from J; bases unmatched to any gene: 7. Germline V gene sequence: CDR1 KGHSH, CDR2 LQKENI. There are 14 residues in the CDR3.